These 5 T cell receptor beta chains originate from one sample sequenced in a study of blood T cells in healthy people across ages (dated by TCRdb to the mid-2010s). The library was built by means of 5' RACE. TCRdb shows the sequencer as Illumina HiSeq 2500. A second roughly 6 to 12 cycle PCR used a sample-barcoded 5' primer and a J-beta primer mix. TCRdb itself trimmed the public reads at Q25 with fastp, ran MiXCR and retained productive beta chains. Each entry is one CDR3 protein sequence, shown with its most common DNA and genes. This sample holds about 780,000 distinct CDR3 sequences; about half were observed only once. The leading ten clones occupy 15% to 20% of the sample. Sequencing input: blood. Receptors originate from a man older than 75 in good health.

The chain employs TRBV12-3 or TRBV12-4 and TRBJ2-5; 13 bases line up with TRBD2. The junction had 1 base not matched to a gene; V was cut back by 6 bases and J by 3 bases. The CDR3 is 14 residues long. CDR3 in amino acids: CASRGTSGKETQYF. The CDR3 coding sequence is TGTGCCAGCAGGGGGACTAGCGGGAAAGAGACCCAGTACTTC.

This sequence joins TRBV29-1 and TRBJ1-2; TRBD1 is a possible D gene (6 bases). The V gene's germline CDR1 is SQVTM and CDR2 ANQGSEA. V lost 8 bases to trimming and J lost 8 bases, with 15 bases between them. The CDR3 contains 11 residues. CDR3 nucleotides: TGCAGCAGCTTAGCAGGGGCCGGCTACACCTTC. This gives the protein CSSLAGAGYTF.

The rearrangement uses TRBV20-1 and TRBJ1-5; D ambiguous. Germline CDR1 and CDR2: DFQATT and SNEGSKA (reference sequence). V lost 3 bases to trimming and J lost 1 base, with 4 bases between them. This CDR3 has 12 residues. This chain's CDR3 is CSASASNQPQHF. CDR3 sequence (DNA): TGCAGTGCTAGCGCCAGCAATCAGCCCCAGCATTTT.

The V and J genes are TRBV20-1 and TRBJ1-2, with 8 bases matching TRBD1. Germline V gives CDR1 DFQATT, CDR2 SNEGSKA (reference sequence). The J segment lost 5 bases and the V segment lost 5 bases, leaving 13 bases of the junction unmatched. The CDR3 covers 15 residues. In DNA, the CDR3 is TGCAGTGCTGCTGTCCCGACAGGGGATGGTTATGGCTACACCTTC. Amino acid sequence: CSAAVPTGDGYGYTF.

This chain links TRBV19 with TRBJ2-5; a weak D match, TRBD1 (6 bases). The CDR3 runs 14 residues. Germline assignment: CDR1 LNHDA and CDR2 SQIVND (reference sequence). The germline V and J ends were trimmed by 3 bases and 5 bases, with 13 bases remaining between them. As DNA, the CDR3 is TGTGCCAGTAGTATGGGGACATCGCCGGAGACCCAGTACTTC. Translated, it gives CASSMGTSPETQYF.